The next 27 T cell receptor beta chains were all read from a single sample in a study of technical replicates of blood from a few donors (dated by TCRdb to the late 2010s). Library creation used the immunoSEQ multiplex PCR assay. Drawn from immuneACCESS, this table holds only the in-frame rearrangements with V and J called that TCRdb kept. Clones are partly lost; checked studies trace under half to an unresolved V gene and leave the rest unexplained. The sample data list tens of thousands of clones, and nearly 99% of these were observed just once. Approximately 0.2% of the sample belongs to the ten largest clones. The sequenced material came from T cells isolated from PBMCs. The receptors derive from a human donor in good health.

The V gene is TRBV28, the J gene TRBJ1-2, with 7 bases aligning to TRBD1. This CDR3 has 13 residues. Per germline, CDR1 MDHEN and CDR2 SYDVKM. The V segment lost 4 bases and the J segment 8 bases; nucleotides outside the gene matches: 7. The CDR3, as DNA: TGTGCCAGCAGTTCGACAGGGTCGGAGGGCTACACCTTC. Protein: CASSSTGSEGYTF.

The V call is TRBV7-9, the J call TRBJ2-1; TRBD1 matches at 8 bases. Germline V gives CDR1 SEHNR, CDR2 FQNEAQ (reference sequence). The CDR3 is 14 amino acids. V lost 5 bases and J lost 7; bases outside the gene matches: 7. As DNA, the CDR3 is TGTGCCAGCAGCCCAGGACAGGGTGCAAATGAGCAGTTCTTC. This encodes CASSPGQGANEQFF.

The J gene is TRBJ2-5, the V gene TRBV28, with TRBD2 identical over 13 bases. CDR1 is MDHEN, CDR2 SYDVKM, per germline. The J segment lost 0 bases and the V segment lost 6 bases, leaving 16 bases of the junction unmatched. This CDR3 comprises 20 residues. In DNA form, the CDR3 reads TGTGCCAGCAGCTTGGGTTCGGGACAGGGGACTAGCGGGGACCAAGAGACCCAGTACTTC. Its protein product is CASSLGSGQGTSGDQETQYF.

The genes are TRBV5-1 and TRBJ2-2, with TRBD1 as a possible D gene (5 bases). The germline V gene encodes CDR1 SGHRS and CDR2 YFSETQ. This CDR3 is built from 15 residues. The V gene lost 2 bases and the J gene lost 4 bases, with 12 bases spanning the gap. Written as DNA, the CDR3 is TGCGCCAGCAGCTTCCAGGGCCAAGGCACCGGGGAGCTGTTTTTT. This codes for CASSFQGQGTGELFF.

The chain links TRBV5-1 to TRBJ1-1; 9 positions match TRBD1. The V gene end was trimmed by 0 bases and the J gene end by 5 bases; junction bases not matched to a gene: 14. The germline V gene has CDR1 SGHRS and CDR2 YFSETQ. CDR3 length equals 18 residues. The CDR3 sequence: CASSLDRSGQGRRTEAFF. CDR3 nucleotide sequence: TGCGCCAGCAGCTTGGATAGGTCGGGACAGGGTAGGCGAACTGAAGCTTTCTTT.

This clone has only one observation. The gene calls are TRBV27 and TRBJ2-7, with a tentative D call TRBD1 (6 bases). CDR3 length: 17 amino acids. Trimming removed 6 bases from V and 5 bases from J, with 26 bases in between. The germline V gene has CDR1 MNHEY and CDR2 SMNVEV (reference sequence). As DNA, the CDR3 is TGTGCCAGCAGAGAGATGATTAGGGGGAAGATTGTCAACGAGCAGTACTTC. Amino acid sequence: CASREMIRGKIVNEQYF.

The chain couples TRBV28 to TRBJ2-3, with a possible D match to TRBD1 (5 bases). The CDR3 runs 13 residues. CDR1 is MDHEN and CDR2 is SYDVKM in the germline V gene. V dropped 3 bases and J dropped 6 bases, with 10 bases sitting between them. This chain's CDR3 is CASSFQGTDTQYF. CDR3 sequence (DNA): TGTGCCAGCAGTTTTCAGGGTACCGATACGCAGTATTTT. The full variable domain, in which reference TRBV28 and TRBJ2-3 provide the parts outside the CDR3, is DVKVTQSSRYLVKRTGEKVFLECVQDMDHENMFWYRQDPGLGLRLIYFSYDVKMKEKGDIPEGYSVSREKKERFSLILESASTNQTSMYLCASSFQGTDTQYFGPGTRLTVL.

The V and J genes are TRBV19 and TRBJ1-1; TRBD1 is a possible D gene (5 bases). Germline V lookup: CDR1 LNHDA, CDR2 SQIVND (reference sequence). CDR3 size: 13 residues. V was clipped by 7 bases and J by 5 bases, with 14 bases between them. The CDR3 region has the DNA TGTGCCAGTACTCACGTCGGGGGGACTGAAGCTTTCTTT. Its translation: CASTHVGGTEAFF. Combining the CDR3 with reference TRBV19 and TRBJ1-1 gives the whole variable domain DGGITQSPKYLFRKEGQNVTLSCEQNLNHDAMYWYRQDPGQGLRLIYYSQIVNDFQKGDIAEGYSVSREKKESFPLTVTSAQKNPTAFYLCASTHVGGTEAFFGQGTRLTVV.

The V and J genes are TRBV11-2 and TRBJ2-5; 7 bases are shared with TRBD2. This CDR3 is built from 13 residues. The trim removed 3 bases at V and 2 bases at J, leaving 0 bases unmatched. The germline gives CDR1 SGHAT, CDR2 FQNNGV. The CDR3: CASSLGLQETQYF. DNA of the CDR3: TGTGCCAGCAGCTTGGGACTACAAGAGACCCAGTACTTC.

This clone occurred once. The chain uses TRBV21-1 and TRBJ2-7; the table names TRBD1, a call not compared with the DNA. TRBV21-1 is reported as a pseudogene. The CDR3 consists of 15 residues. In nucleotides, the CDR3 is TGTGCCAGCAGCAAAGGACAGGGGTTGACGCTCGAGCAGTACTTC. As protein: CASSKGQGLTLEQYF.

This chain joins TRBV11-2 and TRBJ1-1, with D tentatively TRBD1 (5 bases). This CDR3 has 17 amino acids. CDR1 and CDR2 (germline): SGHAT, FQNNGV. The V end lost 2 bases, the J end lost 5 bases, and 21 bases lay between the germline ends. The CDR3 DNA is TGTGCCAGCAGCTTAAGGGCAGCCGGACCTAGGGGAACTGAAGCTTTCTTT. Translating it yields CASSLRAAGPRGTEAFF. Looking up the rest from reference TRBV11-2 and TRBJ1-1 gives the full variable domain: EAGVAQSPRYKIIEKRQSVAFWCNPISGHATLYWYQQILGQGPKLLIQFQNNGVVDDSQLPKDRFSAERLKGVDSTLKIQPAKLEDSAVYLCASSLRAAGPRGTEAFFGQGTRLTVV.

The genes are TRBV9 and TRBJ2-1, with a weak D call TRBD2 (6 bases). V was pared by 0 bases and J by 4 bases, with 14 bases between. The CDR3 consists of 16 residues. Germline-derived CDR1 and CDR2 are SGDLS and YYNGEE. The CDR3 coding sequence is TGTGCCAGCAGCGTAGATTTGGTGGGACTGTACAATGAGCAGTTCTTC. Translation: CASSVDLVGLYNEQFF. Full variable domain (remainder filled in from reference TRBV9 and TRBJ2-1): DSGVTQTPKHLITATGQRVTLRCSPRSGDLSVYWYQQSLDQGLQFLIQYYNGEERAKGNILERFSAQQFPDLHSELNLSSLELGDSALYFCASSVDLVGLYNEQFFGPGTRLTVL.

The chain recombines TRBV2 with TRBJ1-4; TRBD1 agrees at 7 bases. CDR3 length equals 14 residues. V shed 6 bases, J shed 3 bases, and the junction held 4 bases outside the gene matches. CDR1 and CDR2 (germline): SNHLY, FYNNEI. The chain's CDR3 is CASRGQVPNEKLFF. CDR3 coding DNA: TGTGCCAGCAGAGGACAGGTGCCTAATGAAAAACTGTTTTTT.

The chain combines TRBV4-3 with TRBJ2-3; D perhaps matches TRBD1 (6 bases). CDR1 is LGHNA and CDR2 is YSLEER in the germline V gene. The CDR3 contains 16 residues. V lost 0 bases to trimming and J lost 2 bases, with 12 bases between them. CDR3 coding DNA: TGCGCCAGCAGCCAAGAGGGGGCTTGGGACACAGATACGCAGTATTTT. Residues: CASSQEGAWDTDTQYF.

The chain couples TRBV9 to TRBJ2-7; 7 positions match TRBD2. Per the germline V gene, CDR1 is SGDLS and CDR2 is YYNGEE. The V and J ends lost 7 bases and 0 bases, in that order; junction bases with no gene match: 1. The CDR3 runs to 12 residues. The CDR3 here is CASGDYSYEQYF. The CDR3 DNA is TGTGCCAGCGGGGACTACTCCTACGAGCAGTACTTC.

This sequence joins TRBV27 and TRBJ1-2, with TRBD1 matching 8 bases. Germline values: CDR1 MNHEY, CDR2 SMNVEV (reference sequence). V trimming: 3 bases; J trimming: 6 bases; junction bases outside the gene matches: 3. The CDR3 is 13 residues long. The CDR3: CASSFDRGNGYTF. The DNA for the CDR3 is TGTGCCAGCAGTTTCGACAGGGGTAATGGCTACACCTTC.

This clone was seen only once. The J gene is TRBJ1-4, the V gene TRBV19; D ambiguous. Germline V gene lookup returns CDR1 LNHDA and CDR2 SQIVND (reference sequence). The CDR3 is 12 residues long. Trimming cost V 7 bases and J 8 bases, with 11 bases left between them. CDR3 in DNA: TGTGCCAGTATGAGGGTTCCGGAAAAACTGTTTTTT. Translation: CASMRVPEKLFF.

This sequence joins TRBV10-3 and TRBJ1-1; D not certain. This CDR3 is 11 amino acids long. Germline-derived CDR1 and CDR2 are ENHRY and SYGVKD. V was cut by 10 bases and J by 9 bases, with 15 bases left in between. The CDR3 loop reads CATPEVDKAFF. For the CDR3, the DNA is TGTGCCACCCCCGAGGTGGATAAAGCTTTCTTT.

The chain uses TRBV10-3 and TRBJ2-1, with 8 bases identical to TRBD2. Per the germline V gene, CDR1 is ENHRY and CDR2 is SYGVKD. With V trimmed by 8 bases and J by 6 bases, 9 bases remained unmatched. The CDR3 runs to 14 residues. CDR3 region: CAIGTGGIINEQFF. For the CDR3, the DNA is TGTGCCATCGGGACGGGAGGGATCATCAATGAGCAGTTCTTC.

This chain uses TRBV19 with TRBJ2-1; 11 positions match TRBD2. Losses at the gene ends were 6 bases for V and 4 bases for J; bases not matched to a gene: 5. Germline V gene data show CDR1 as LNHDA and CDR2 as SQIVND (reference sequence). This CDR3 spans 15 amino acids. DNA for the CDR3: TGTGCCAGTAGCCAAGGGACTAGCGGTTACAATGAGCAGTTCTTC. Its protein is CASSQGTSGYNEQFF.

This chain uses TRBV4-3 with TRBJ2-3, with 8 bases lining up with TRBD2. The CDR3 runs to 14 residues. Germline V gene sequence: CDR1 LGHNA, CDR2 YSLEER. After removal of 7 bases from V and 1 base from J, the junction contained 4 bases not matched to a gene. The CDR3 coding sequence is TGCGCCAGCAATCCGGGACTAGGCACAGATACGCAGTATTTT. It encodes CASNPGLGTDTQYF.

The rearrangement links TRBV7-9 to TRBJ2-7; TRBD2 matches at 7 bases. Unmatched junction bases numbered 8, after V lost 5 bases and J lost 1 base. Germline CDR1 reads SEHNR; CDR2 reads FQNEAQ (reference sequence). This CDR3 has 15 residues. The CDR3 region is CASSRSLGGSYEQYF. DNA for the CDR3: TGTGCCAGCAGCCGCAGCCTCGGGGGGTCCTACGAGCAGTACTTC.

The chain employs TRBV10-3 and TRBJ1-2; D might be TRBD1 (6 bases). CDR1 and CDR2 from the germline V gene are ENHRY and SYGVKD. The CDR3 sequence is 13 residues long. Deletions cut 2 bases from V and 8 bases from J, with 12 bases between. CDR3 sequence (DNA): TGTGCCATCAGTGAGCCCCGGACAGACGGCTACACCTTC. Translating it yields CAISEPRTDGYTF.

The chain couples TRBV11-2 to TRBJ2-7; D perhaps matches TRBD2 (5 bases). Germline CDR1 SGHAT, CDR2 FQNNGV. The length of the CDR3 is 14 residues. V was cut by 5 bases and J by 6 bases, with 17 bases left in between. The CDR3 coding sequence is TGTGCCAGCAGCCCTAGCTTAGACTACATCGAGCAGTACTTC. Its translation: CASSPSLDYIEQYF. Looking up the rest from reference TRBV11-2 and TRBJ2-7 gives the full variable domain: EAGVAQSPRYKIIEKRQSVAFWCNPISGHATLYWYQQILGQGPKLLIQFQNNGVVDDSQLPKDRFSAERLKGVDSTLKIQPAKLEDSAVYLCASSPSLDYIEQYFGPGTRLTVT.

The chain employs TRBV18 and TRBJ2-3, with no clear D. Trimming stripped 5 bases from V and 0 bases from J, with 12 bases between. There are 15 residues in the CDR3. Germline assignment: CDR1 KGHSH and CDR2 LQKENI. The CDR3 DNA reads as TGTGCCAGCTCATTACGTCCAGGCAGCACAGATACGCAGTATTTT. Translating it yields CASSLRPGSTDTQYF.

V usage is TRBV4-3 and J usage is TRBJ2-2; 10 bases line up with TRBD2. The junction had 4 bases not matched to a gene; V was cut back by 4 bases and J by 5 bases. Germline CDR1 is LGHNA and CDR2 is YSLEER. There are 15 residues in the CDR3. CDR3 nucleotides: TGCGCCAGCAGCCTCGGGACTAGCGAGACCGGGGAGCTGTTTTTT. It translates to CASSLGTSETGELFF.

The chain joins TRBV7-2 to TRBJ1-2; D perhaps matches TRBD1 (5 bases). Between the trimmed V and J ends, which lost 2 bases and 9 bases, there was a span of 10 bases. This CDR3 contains 12 residues. Germline-derived CDR1 and CDR2 are SGHTA and FQGNSA. The CDR3 DNA is TGTGCCAGCAGCTTATCAGGGATAAGCTACACCTTC. Amino acid sequence: CASSLSGISYTF. Full variable domain (missing parts from reference TRBV7-2 and TRBJ1-2): GAGVSQSPSNKVTEKGKDVELRCDPISGHTALYWYRQSLGQGLEFLIYFQGNSAPDKSGLPSDRFSAERTGGSVSTLTIQRTQQEDSAVYLCASSLSGISYTFGSGTRLTVV.